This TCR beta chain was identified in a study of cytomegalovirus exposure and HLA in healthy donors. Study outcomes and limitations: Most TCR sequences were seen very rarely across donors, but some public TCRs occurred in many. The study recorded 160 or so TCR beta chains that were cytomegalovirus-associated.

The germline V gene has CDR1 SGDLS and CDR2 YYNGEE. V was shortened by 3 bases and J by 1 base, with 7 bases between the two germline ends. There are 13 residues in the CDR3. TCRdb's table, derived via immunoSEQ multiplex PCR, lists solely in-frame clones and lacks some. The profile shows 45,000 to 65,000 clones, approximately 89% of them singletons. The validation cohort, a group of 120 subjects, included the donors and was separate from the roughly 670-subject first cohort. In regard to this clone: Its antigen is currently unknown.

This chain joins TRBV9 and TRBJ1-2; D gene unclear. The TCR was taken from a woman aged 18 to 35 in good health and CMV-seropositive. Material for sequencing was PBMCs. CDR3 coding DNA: TGTGCCAGCAGCGAAACACATAACTATGGCTACACCTTC. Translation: CASSETHNYGYTF.